A selection of T cell receptor beta chains follows, all from one sample in a study of patients and donors after allogeneic stem cell transplantation. TCRdb re-analysed the RT-PCR reads in MiXCR, keeping a single row per CDR3 protein. The sample has about a million distinct CDR3 sequences; over 15% are singletons. Sequenced material: blood, either unsorted or a sorted T cell fraction (not recorded which). The receptors stem from a human donor who was either an allogeneic HSCT recipient or a stem cell or donor lymphocyte infusion donor (not recorded which). It is not recorded whose cells these are; they may come from a transplant donor. The CDR3 runs from the conserved cysteine through the conserved F or W. The D gene is left open where the match is weak.

j_call: TRBJ2-1
v_call: TRBV6-5
d_call: TRBD1
cdr3_aa: CASSYTTGGSYNEQFF

j_call: TRBJ1-1
v_call: TRBV4-1
d_call: TRBD1
cdr3_aa: CASSPLGGGGEAFF

j_call: TRBJ2-2
v_call: TRBV5-1
d_call: NA
cdr3_aa: CASSGGTANTGELFF

j_call: TRBJ1-2
v_call: TRBV5-1
d_call: TRBD1
cdr3_aa: CASSLQGANGYTF

j_call: TRBJ2-5
v_call: TRBV30
d_call: NA
cdr3_aa: CAWTRAEGETQYF

j_call: TRBJ1-1
v_call: TRBV4-1
d_call: NA
cdr3_aa: CASSQDKAGTEAFF

j_call: TRBJ1-1
v_call: TRBV7-3
d_call: NA
cdr3_aa: CASSLSLTANTEAFF

j_call: TRBJ2-5
v_call: TRBV29-1
d_call: NA
cdr3_aa: CSGGTLQETQYF

j_call: TRBJ2-6
v_call: TRBV10-1
d_call: NA
cdr3_aa: CASSDELPPSGANVLTF

j_call: TRBJ2-7
v_call: TRBV28
d_call: NA
cdr3_aa: CASSSPQGQGSYEQYF

j_call: TRBJ2-1
v_call: TRBV6-5
d_call: NA
cdr3_aa: CASSYKVGVGYNEQFF

j_call: TRBJ2-1
v_call: TRBV24-1
d_call: NA
cdr3_aa: CATSDLTALGSNEQFF

j_call: TRBJ2-1
v_call: TRBV19
d_call: NA
cdr3_aa: CASSFRALRDEQFF

j_call: TRBJ2-5
v_call: TRBV12-3/TRBV12-4
d_call: NA
cdr3_aa: CASTPGVETQYF

j_call: TRBJ2-1
v_call: TRBV12-5
d_call: TRBD1
cdr3_aa: CASGIPGQGAFSYNEQFF

j_call: TRBJ1-5
v_call: TRBV12-3/TRBV12-4
d_call: NA
cdr3_aa: CASSLDMGVPQHF

j_call: TRBJ2-3
v_call: TRBV12-5
d_call: TRBD2
cdr3_aa: CASGPSGTTRSPTQYF

j_call: TRBJ1-2
v_call: TRBV11-2
d_call: NA
cdr3_aa: CASSFDPSHGYTF

j_call: TRBJ2-7
v_call: TRBV5-1
d_call: TRBD1
cdr3_aa: CASSETEGAGYEQYF

j_call: TRBJ2-7
v_call: TRBV6-1
d_call: TRBD1
cdr3_aa: CASTARTGAYEQYF